The following is a T cell receptor beta chain sequence with its context. Its specificity is not known. Construction of the TCR beta libraries employed iRepertoire HTBI primers in conjunction with Arm-PCR of CDR3 regions. MiXCR, applied by TCRdb to the multiplex PCR reads, yields one record per CDR3 protein. The data show about 540,000 distinct CDR3 sequences, about 13% seen once. This specimen comes from a study of regulatory T cells in long-lasting Graves disease. Time point noted: newly diagnosed GD, antithyroid drugs for less than 3 months. Making the TCR library involved RNA that had been extracted from PBMCs. V lost 6 bases to trimming and J lost 5 bases, with 22 bases between them. Germline V gene sequence: CDR1 MDHEN, CDR2 SYDVKM. The CDR3 loop spans 17 amino acids. Study-level findings and limits: Persistent disease preferred TRBV28, TRBJ1-2 and TRBJ2-5.

This sample was also put to use in a study of T cells in Graves' hyperthyroidism and ophthalmopathy.

The source material was peripheral blood mononuclear cells (PBMCs), sampled at new diagnosis, from a patient treated with antithyroid drugs. This TCR derives from a man aged 30 to 45 with Graves disease. The chain is built from TRBV28 and TRBJ1-4; maybe TRBD1 (5 bases). DNA for the CDR3: TGTGCCAGCAGACCCCGGGCAGGTGGGGGAACAAATGAAAAACTGTTTTTT. Translated: CASRPRAGGGTNEKLFF. Drawing the rest from reference TRBV28 and TRBJ1-4, the complete variable domain is DVKVTQSSRYLVKRTGEKVFLECVQDMDHENMFWYRQDPGLGLRLIYFSYDVKMKEKGDIPEGYSVSREKKERFSLILESASTNQTSMYLCASRPRAGGGTNEKLFFGSGTQLSVL.